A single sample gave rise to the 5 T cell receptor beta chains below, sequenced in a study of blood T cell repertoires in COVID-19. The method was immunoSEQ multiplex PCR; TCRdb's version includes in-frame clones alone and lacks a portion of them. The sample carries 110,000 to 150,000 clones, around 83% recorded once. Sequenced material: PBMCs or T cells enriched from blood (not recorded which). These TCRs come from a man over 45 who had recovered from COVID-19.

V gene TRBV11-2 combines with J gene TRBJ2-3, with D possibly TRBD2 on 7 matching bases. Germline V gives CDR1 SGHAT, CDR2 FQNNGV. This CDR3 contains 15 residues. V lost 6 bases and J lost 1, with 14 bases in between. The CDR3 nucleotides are TGTGCCAGCAGGGGGGGGCTATCGCGCACAGATACGCAGTATTTT. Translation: CASRGGLSRTDTQYF.

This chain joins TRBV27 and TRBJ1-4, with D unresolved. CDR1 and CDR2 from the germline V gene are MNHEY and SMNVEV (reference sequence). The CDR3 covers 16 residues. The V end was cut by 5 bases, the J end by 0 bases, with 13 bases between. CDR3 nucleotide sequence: TGTGCCAGCAGTCCCCGGAGGGAGGCAACTAATGAAAAACTGTTTTTT. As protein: CASSPRREATNEKLFF.

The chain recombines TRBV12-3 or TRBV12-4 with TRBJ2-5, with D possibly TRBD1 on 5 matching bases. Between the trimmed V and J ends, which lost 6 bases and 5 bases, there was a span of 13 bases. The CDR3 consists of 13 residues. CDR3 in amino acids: CASSPGYEETQYF. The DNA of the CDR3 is TGTGCCAGCAGCCCAGGGTACGAGGAGACCCAGTACTTC.

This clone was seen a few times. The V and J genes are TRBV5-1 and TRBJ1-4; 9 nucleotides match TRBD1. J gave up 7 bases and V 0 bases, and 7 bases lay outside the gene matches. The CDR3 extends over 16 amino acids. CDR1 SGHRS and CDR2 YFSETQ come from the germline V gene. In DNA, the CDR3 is TGCGCCAGCAGCTTGGCCGGGACAGGGTTGGGTGAAAAACTGTTTTTT. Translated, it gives CASSLAGTGLGEKLFF.

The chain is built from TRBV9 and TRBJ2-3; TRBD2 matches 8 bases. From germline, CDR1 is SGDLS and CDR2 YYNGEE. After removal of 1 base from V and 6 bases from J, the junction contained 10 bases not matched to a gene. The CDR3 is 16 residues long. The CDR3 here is CASSVTSGPLTDTQYF. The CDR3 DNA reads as TGTGCCAGCAGCGTAACTAGCGGCCCCCTCACCGATACGCAGTATTTT.